This T cell receptor (beta chain) came from a study of T cell responses to AZD1222 COVID-19 vaccine. Study-wide results and caveats: Females outnumbered males among donors, who were mostly white British; clonal diversity was possibly underestimated.

This table comes from immunoSEQ multiplex PCR, and its TCRdb copy is limited to in-frame clones, with some not included. The sample shows around 110,000 clones, approximately 90% of them seen only once. Germline-derived CDR1 and CDR2 are SQVTM and ANQGSEA. This CDR3 region has 16 residues. The V segment lost 0 bases and the J segment 0 bases; nucleotides outside the gene matches: 5. Regarding this clone: Its antigen is as yet unknown.

This clonotype was obtained from an adult who received the AZD1222 COVID-19 vaccine. Sequences were derived from peripheral blood, sampled 28 days after the second AZD1222 dose. The chain is built from TRBV29-1 and TRBJ1-3; TRBD1 matches 7 bases. The CDR3: CSVEDDRESSGNTIYF. CDR3 nucleotide sequence: TGCAGCGTTGAAGACGACAGGGAGAGCTCTGGAAACACCATATATTTT.